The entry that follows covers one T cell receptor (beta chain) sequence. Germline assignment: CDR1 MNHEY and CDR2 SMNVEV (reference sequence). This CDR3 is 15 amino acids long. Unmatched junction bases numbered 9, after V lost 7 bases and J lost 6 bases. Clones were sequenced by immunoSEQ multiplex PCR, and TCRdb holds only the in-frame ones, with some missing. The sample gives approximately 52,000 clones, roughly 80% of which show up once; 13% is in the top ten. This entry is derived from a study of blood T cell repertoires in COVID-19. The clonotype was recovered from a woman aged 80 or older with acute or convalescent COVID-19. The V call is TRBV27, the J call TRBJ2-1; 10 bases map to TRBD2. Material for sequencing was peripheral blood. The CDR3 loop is CASNPGLAAPNEQFF. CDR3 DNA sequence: TGTGCCAGCAATCCCGGACTAGCGGCCCCCAATGAGCAGTTCTTC.